These 15 T cell receptor beta chains were sequenced from one sample in a study of T cell responses to AZD1222 COVID-19 vaccine. TCRdb keeps only in-frame clones here, not all; method: immunoSEQ multiplex PCR. The profile shows 80,000 or so clones, 80% to 90% of them singletons. Here the sequenced sample was peripheral blood, taken 28 days after the second AZD1222 dose. The receptors here all came from an adult who received the AZD1222 COVID-19 vaccine.

V usage is TRBV19 and J usage is TRBJ2-2; 8 positions match TRBD1. CDR3 length: 15 residues. The germline CDR1 and CDR2 sequences are LNHDA and SQIVND (reference sequence). The junction had 6 bases not matched to a gene; V was cut back by 3 bases and J by 6 bases. The CDR3 sequence is CASSIWTGSSGELFF. CDR3 coding DNA: TGTGCCAGTAGTATTTGGACAGGGTCGTCCGGGGAGCTGTTTTTT.

This clone showed up many times. This chain links TRBV4-2 with TRBJ2-5; tentatively, D is TRBD2 (6 bases). CDR3 size: 16 residues. The V gene lost 3 bases and the J gene lost 4 bases, with 18 bases spanning the gap. The germline gives CDR1 LGHNA, CDR2 YNFKEQ. The chain's CDR3 is CASSHQVRGFRETQYF. CDR3 in DNA: TGTGCCAGCAGCCATCAGGTTCGGGGGTTTCGAGAGACCCAGTACTTC.

This clone was seen only a few times. The genes are TRBV6-2 or TRBV6-3 and TRBJ1-6; D remains ambiguous. Germline CDR1 and CDR2: MNHEY and SVGEGT. Deletions cut 2 bases from V and 7 bases from J, with 12 bases between. The CDR3 has 15 amino acids. CDR3 sequence: CASSYKETGNSPLHF. The DNA of the CDR3 is TGTGCCAGCAGTTACAAGGAGACGGGGAATTCACCCCTCCACTTT.

The table lists this clone with a few counts. The chain joins TRBV18 to TRBJ2-1, with D maybe TRBD1 (6 bases). The CDR3 is 14 residues long. The germline V and J ends were trimmed by 4 bases and 4 bases, with 11 bases remaining between them. Germline V gene data show CDR1 as KGHSH and CDR2 as LQKENI. The CDR3: CASSRTDRYNEQFF. CDR3 sequence (DNA): TGTGCCAGCTCACGGACAGATCGATACAATGAGCAGTTCTTC.

This clone has a single count. The chain combines TRBV5-1 with TRBJ2-7; 10 bases fit TRBD2. The CDR3 spans 15 residues. V dropped 4 bases and J dropped 6; count of bases not matched to a gene: 10. CDR1 is SGHRS, CDR2 YFSETQ, per germline. The CDR3 sequence is CASSPTSGAQSEQYF. The CDR3 DNA is TGCGCCAGCAGCCCAACTAGCGGGGCCCAGAGCGAGCAGTACTTC.

This chain uses TRBV6-1 with TRBJ1-2, with D perhaps matching TRBD1 (6 bases). Germline CDR1 reads MNHNS; CDR2 reads SASEGT. This CDR3 is built from 14 residues. V lost 0 bases, J lost 4 bases, and 9 bases lay in between. This chain's CDR3 is CASSEAGGTYGYTF. CDR3 sequence (DNA): TGTGCCAGCAGTGAAGCAGGGGGGACCTATGGCTACACCTTC.

Note on this clone: Sequence at one end of the junction differs from germline and may be a read error. The chain couples TRBV29-1 to TRBJ2-7; 8 bases match TRBD1. CDR3 length: 15 residues. The germline CDR1 and CDR2 sequences are SQVTM and ANQGSEA. CDR3 in amino acids: CSAEILSGGIYEQYF. The CDR3 DNA reads TGCAGCGCTGAAATACTATCAGGGGGCATCTACGAGCAGTACTTC.

The table lists this clone with a count of one. This sequence joins TRBV20-1 and TRBJ1-6; no clear D gene. Germline values: CDR1 DFQATT, CDR2 SNEGSKA (reference sequence). The ends were cut back, 3 bases at V and 13 bases at J, with 19 bases in the middle. CDR3 size: 14 residues. CDR3 DNA: TGCAGTGCTAGTAAGAAATTACGTGATTTGCCCCTCCACTTT. It specifies CSASKKLRDLPLHF.

The chain uses TRBV4-2 and TRBJ1-2, with 7 bases fitting TRBD1. The V gene end was trimmed by 4 bases and the J gene end by 7 bases; junction bases not matched to a gene: 6. Germline lookup yields CDR1 LGHNA and CDR2 YNFKEQ. The CDR3 has 13 amino acids. The CDR3 sequence is CASSPGQEGGYTF. Here the CDR3 DNA reads TGTGCCAGCAGCCCTGGACAGGAGGGTGGCTACACCTTC.

This clone was observed a handful of times. The chain uses TRBV9 and TRBJ1-3; tentatively, D is TRBD1 (6 bases). In germline, CDR1 is SGDLS, CDR2 YYNGEE. The CDR3 sequence is 16 residues long. V lost 2 bases, J lost 4 bases, and 16 bases lay in between. CDR3 DNA sequence: TGTGCCAGCAGCGTGGGATGGGCAGGGGTCGGAAACACCATATATTTT. Residues: CASSVGWAGVGNTIYF.

The V gene is TRBV6-5, the J gene TRBJ1-5; D possibly corresponds to TRBD1 (5 bases). V was clipped by 5 bases and J by 2 bases, with 13 bases between them. The CDR3 sequence is 15 residues long. Looked up from germline, CDR1 is MNHEY and CDR2 is SVGAGI. CDR3 residues: CASSRDQQGNQPQHF. The CDR3 bases are TGTGCCAGCAGTCGAGACCAACAGGGCAATCAGCCCCAGCATTTT.

The V and J genes are TRBV5-4 and TRBJ2-1, with 8 bases lining up with TRBD1. The length of the CDR3 is 15 residues. Germline V gene sequence: CDR1 SGHNT, CDR2 YYREEE (reference sequence). The V gene end was trimmed by 2 bases and the J gene end by 7 bases; junction bases not matched to a gene: 8. The chain's CDR3 is CASSFDRGVWNEQFF. The CDR3 DNA sequence: TGTGCCAGCAGCTTCGACAGGGGAGTTTGGAATGAGCAGTTCTTC.

The chain is built from TRBV3-1 (or the pseudogene TRBV3-2) and TRBJ2-1; possibly TRBD2 for D (7 bases). The CDR3 runs 16 residues. Trimming stripped 0 bases from V and 0 bases from J, with 9 bases between. CDR1 LGHDT and CDR2 YNNKEL come from the germline V gene (reference sequence). The chain's CDR3 is CASSQDGGASYNEQFF. CDR3 coding DNA: TGTGCCAGCAGCCAAGATGGGGGGGCCTCCTACAATGAGCAGTTCTTC.

This clone has at least ten counts. The chain recombines TRBV7-9 with TRBJ2-2; 8 bases are shared with TRBD1. With 6 bases clipped from V and 5 bases from J, the junction kept 8 bases outside the gene matches. The CDR3 length is 15 residues. CDR1 and CDR2 from the germline V gene are SEHNR and FQNEAQ (reference sequence). CDR3 in amino acids: CASRSWTGRTGELFF. Written as DNA, the CDR3 is TGTGCCAGCAGGTCCTGGACAGGGCGAACCGGGGAGCTGTTTTTT.

This chain joins TRBV29-1 and TRBJ1-1; the D gene is possibly TRBD1 (5 bases). This CDR3 is built from 13 residues. From germline, CDR1 is SQVTM and CDR2 ANQGSEA. Trimming pared 4 bases from V and 10 bases from J, leaving 19 bases between. The CDR3 DNA follows: TGCAGCGTTGTAAGGGCCGGTGGCGGGGGAGCTTTCTTT. It specifies CSVVRAGGGGAFF.